One sample yielded the 25 T cell receptor beta chains listed below, sequenced in a study of T cell responses to AZD1222 COVID-19 vaccine. The method was immunoSEQ multiplex PCR; TCRdb's version includes in-frame clones alone and lacks a portion of them. The table shows about 73,000 clones, with approximately 89% occurring only once. This sample comprised peripheral blood, obtained on day 0 of AZD1222 vaccination. These TCRs come from an adult in good health.

V and J are TRBV7-9 and TRBJ1-1; 7 positions match TRBD1. Germline V gene data show CDR1 as SEHNR and CDR2 as FQNEAQ (reference sequence). Unmatched junction bases numbered 2, after V lost 4 bases and J lost 0 bases. The CDR3 consists of 14 residues. CDR3 protein: CASSWTGLNTEAFF. In DNA, the CDR3 is TGTGCCAGCAGCTGGACAGGACTGAACACTGAAGCTTTCTTT.

The CDR3 DNA sequence: TGTGCCAGCAGTTTGGCAGGGTCGAACACTGAAGCTTTCTTT. As protein: CASSLAGSNTEAFF. The chain carries TRBV28 and TRBJ1-1; possibly TRBD1 for D (5 bases). V was pared by 3 bases and J by 1 base, with 9 bases between. The CDR3 consists of 14 residues. The V gene's germline CDR1 is MDHEN and CDR2 SYDVKM. Using reference TRBV28 and TRBJ1-1 for the parts outside the CDR3, the full variable domain is DVKVTQSSRYLVKRTGEKVFLECVQDMDHENMFWYRQDPGLGLRLIYFSYDVKMKEKGDIPEGYSVSREKKERFSLILESASTNQTSMYLCASSLAGSNTEAFFGQGTRLTVV.

This chain uses TRBV7-8 with TRBJ1-3; D gene ambiguous. The germline gives CDR1 SGHVS, CDR2 FQNEAQ. Trimming took 3 bases from V and 1 from J, leaving 7 bases between them. This CDR3 contains 14 residues. CDR3 protein: CASSFMGSGNTIYF. The CDR3 DNA is TGTGCCAGCAGCTTTATGGGGTCTGGAAACACCATATATTTT.

V and J are TRBV6-5 and TRBJ1-6; the match to TRBD1 covers 7 bases. V trimming: 6 bases; J trimming: 7 bases; junction bases outside the gene matches: 9. The germline gives CDR1 MNHEY, CDR2 SVGAGI. CDR3 size: 15 residues. The DNA of the CDR3 is TGTGCCAGCAGACAGACAGGGCCAGGAAATTCACCCCTCCACTTT. This gives the protein CASRQTGPGNSPLHF.

The chain is built from TRBV5-1 and TRBJ2-3, with D perhaps matching TRBD2 (5 bases). CDR3 length equals 13 residues. Germline lookup yields CDR1 SGHRS and CDR2 YFSETQ. V was cut by 5 bases and J by 11 bases, with 18 bases left in between. In DNA form, the CDR3 reads TGCGCCAGCAGTAGCGACTACCTGACCGGGCAGTATTTT. Amino acid sequence: CASSSDYLTGQYF.

V and J are TRBV30 and TRBJ2-7; D remains unclear. V lost 0 bases to trimming and J lost 2 bases, with 11 bases between them. The CDR3 runs 14 residues. The V gene's germline CDR1 is GTSNPN and CDR2 SVGIG (reference sequence). The CDR3 DNA sequence: TGTGCCTGGAGTGTACGCCCGCGACCCTACGAGCAGTACTTC. Residues: CAWSVRPRPYEQYF.

The genes are TRBV2 and TRBJ2-7; D assignment may be TRBD1 or TRBD2 (5 bases each). The V and J ends lost 4 bases and 1 base respectively, with 11 bases between them. This CDR3 has 14 amino acids. Looked up from germline, CDR1 is SNHLY and CDR2 is FYNNEI. This CDR3 is CASSGGSLSYEQYF. CDR3 DNA sequence: TGTGCCAGCAGTGGGGGGAGTCTATCCTACGAGCAGTACTTC.

The chain's CDR3 is CASRRYTEAFF. Written as DNA, the CDR3 is TGTGCCAGCAGAAGGTACACTGAAGCTTTCTTT. This sequence joins TRBV28 and TRBJ1-1; unclear D gene. Germline V CDR1 and CDR2: MDHEN, SYDVKM. V lost 6 bases and J 3 bases, leaving 5 bases between the germline ends. This CDR3 is built from 11 residues.

The chain employs TRBV2 and TRBJ1-5; tentatively, D is TRBD1 (5 bases). The germline CDR1 and CDR2 sequences are SNHLY and FYNNEI. The germline V and J ends were trimmed by 8 bases and 1 base, with 18 bases remaining between them. The CDR3 is 16 residues long. The CDR3 reads CASAEGTAVSNQPQHF. CDR3 bases: TGTGCCAGCGCAGAAGGGACGGCGGTGAGCAATCAGCCCCAGCATTTT.

The chain recombines TRBV29-1 with TRBJ2-7; 8 bases map to TRBD1. Germline V gives CDR1 SQVTM, CDR2 ANQGSEA. This CDR3 spans 13 amino acids. Trimming removed 2 bases from V and 5 bases from J; junction bases left unmatched: 5. CDR3 residues: CSVETDRANEQYF. In DNA, the CDR3 is TGCAGCGTTGAAACGGACAGGGCCAACGAGCAGTACTTC.

The chain links TRBV7-3 to TRBJ2-5, with D perhaps matching TRBD1 or TRBD2 (5 bases each). The germline V and J ends were trimmed by 5 bases and 2 bases, with 12 bases remaining between them. Per germline, CDR1 SGHTA and CDR2 FQGTGA. The CDR3 contains 14 residues. As DNA, the CDR3 is TGTGCCAGCAGCCAGGGTGGGGGACAAGAGACCCAGTACTTC. As protein: CASSQGGGQETQYF.

The chain joins TRBV13 to TRBJ2-1; D is unresolved. There are 13 residues in the CDR3. Per germline, CDR1 PRHDT and CDR2 FYEKMQ (reference sequence). Trimming removed 2 bases at V and 4 bases at J, with 6 bases between. The CDR3 DNA is TGTGCCAGCAGCTTAAAGGGTTACAATGAGCAGTTCTTC. This encodes CASSLKGYNEQFF.

This clone has only a few counts. This chain uses TRBV5-6 with TRBJ1-5; a weak D match, TRBD1 (5 bases). Trimming shortened V by 0 bases and J by 9 bases, and 10 bases separated the two germline ends. The CDR3 consists of 13 residues. The germline CDR1 and CDR2 sequences are SGHDT and YYEEEE. CDR3 DNA: TGTGCCAGCAGCTTGGGTAGGGGAACGCCCCAGCATTTT. This translates into CASSLGRGTPQHF.

V gene TRBV7-3 combines with J gene TRBJ2-1; 8 nucleotides align to TRBD1. The CDR3 totals 14 residues. With V trimmed by 5 bases and J by 9 bases, 9 bases remained unmatched. The V gene's germline CDR1 is SGHTA and CDR2 FQGTGA. DNA for the CDR3: TGTGCCAGCAGCCCCGGACAGGGCTCTAGTGAGCAGTTCTTC. As protein: CASSPGQGSSEQFF.

The chain carries TRBV4-2 and TRBJ1-3; D may be TRBD1 (5 bases). Deletions cut 0 bases from V and 0 bases from J, with 6 bases between. CDR1 is LGHNA and CDR2 is YNFKEQ in the germline V gene. The CDR3 extends over 15 amino acids. The DNA for the CDR3 is TGTGCCAGCAGCCAAGAGGGGCGCTCTGGAAACACCATATATTTT. It codes for CASSQEGRSGNTIYF.

The chain employs TRBV2 and TRBJ2-5, with 8 bases lining up with TRBD2. CDR3 length: 17 residues. CDR1 SNHLY and CDR2 FYNNEI come from the germline V gene. V was pared by 1 base and J by 1 base, with 8 bases of the junction left unmatched. The CDR3 sequence is CASSEGPSGGLQETQYF. The DNA of the CDR3 is TGTGCCAGCAGTGAAGGTCCCAGCGGGGGACTCCAAGAGACCCAGTACTTC.

This chain joins TRBV10-2 and TRBJ2-7; TRBD1 matches at 7 bases. V gave up 6 bases and J gave up 0 bases; unmatched junction bases: 8. The CDR3 length is 15 residues. Germline values: CDR1 WSHSY, CDR2 SAAADI. CDR3 coding DNA: TGCGCCAGCAGGGACAGGCCCTTAATCTCCTACGAGCAGTACTTC. Protein: CASRDRPLISYEQYF.

This chain links TRBV28 with TRBJ2-3, with D possibly called TRBD1 or TRBD2 (6 bases each). The CDR3 has 15 amino acids. Between the trimmed V and J ends, which lost 4 bases and 3 bases, there was a span of 14 bases. The germline gives CDR1 MDHEN, CDR2 SYDVKM. The CDR3 sequence is CASSWGRGLTDTQYF. The CDR3 bases are TGTGCCAGCAGTTGGGGCAGGGGACTTACAGATACGCAGTATTTT.

V gene TRBV7-6 combines with J gene TRBJ2-7; D is unclear. The CDR3 has 13 amino acids. Trimming took off 1 base at V and 4 bases at J, with 8 bases between the two ends. Germline loops: CDR1 SGHVS, CDR2 FNYEAQ. CDR3 in DNA: TGTGCCAGCAGCTTAGGAATCGTGTACGAGCAGTACTTC. Translated, it gives CASSLGIVYEQYF.

This chain joins TRBV18 and TRBJ2-5, with D tentatively TRBD1 (6 bases). V shed 6 bases and J shed 1 base, with 12 bases lying between them. Germline-derived CDR1 and CDR2 are KGHSH and LQKENI. CDR3 length: 14 amino acids. The DNA for the CDR3 is TGTGCCAGCTCTCCTCTGGACAGCCAAGAGACCCAGTACTTC. Residues: CASSPLDSQETQYF.

This clone was counted between two and nine times. The V gene is TRBV5-5, the J gene TRBJ2-7; the D is unclear. Trimming shortened V by 3 bases and J by 4 bases, and 17 bases separated the two germline ends. The CDR3 loop spans 15 amino acids. CDR1 and CDR2 (germline): SGHKS, YYEKEE (reference sequence). Written as DNA, the CDR3 is TGTGCCAGCAGCTATGGGTGGCAGATAGTTTACGAGCAGTACTTC. This sequence encodes CASSYGWQIVYEQYF.

This chain joins TRBV11-2 and TRBJ2-2; D call uncertain. Trimming removed 2 bases at V and 4 bases at J, with 14 bases between. CDR3 size: 16 residues. CDR1 is SGHAT, CDR2 FQNNGV, per germline. The CDR3 bases are TGTGCCAGCAGCTTAACCCGACACGCGAGCACCGGGGAGCTGTTTTTT. It translates to CASSLTRHASTGELFF.

The CDR3 DNA follows: TGTGCCAGCAGCTTTAGCGGGAACGTCTACAATGAGCAGTTCTTC. Translating gives CASSFSGNVYNEQFF. The rearrangement joins TRBV5-5 to TRBJ2-1; 8 bases are shared with TRBD2. The CDR3 totals 15 residues. V was clipped by 2 bases and J by 3 bases; unmatched bases: 4. The germline CDR1 and CDR2 sequences are SGHKS and YYEKEE (reference sequence).

The chain links TRBV7-2 to TRBJ2-7, with TRBD2 identical over 7 bases. Germline V lookup: CDR1 SGHTA, CDR2 FQGNSA. V shed 8 bases and J 3 bases; nucleotides not matched to a gene: 7. The CDR3 spans 13 residues. CDR3 region: CASAFGTNYEQYF. The CDR3 DNA is TGTGCCAGCGCTTTCGGGACTAACTACGAGCAGTACTTC.

The rearrangement links TRBV19 to TRBJ2-7; 7 bases line up with TRBD2. V shed 3 bases, J shed 0 bases, and the junction held 2 bases outside the gene matches. Germline V gene lookup returns CDR1 LNHDA and CDR2 SQIVND (reference sequence). The CDR3 is 14 amino acids. Here the CDR3 reads CASSIRGSSYEQYF. DNA of the CDR3: TGTGCCAGTAGTATCCGCGGGAGCTCCTACGAGCAGTACTTC.